This T cell receptor beta chain stems from a study of control samples from healthy donors and cancer patients. V was clipped by 3 bases and J by 6 bases, with 14 bases between them. The CDR3 has 14 amino acids. Germline CDR1 is KGHSH and CDR2 is LQKENI. Method: immunoSEQ multiplex PCR; TCRdb's copy keeps in-frame clones and lacks some. The repertoire holds fewer than 250,000 clones, with 90% to 95% as singletons. This sequence was found in a man aged 25 to 40 in good health. The chain is built from TRBV18 and TRBJ1-1, with D unclear. The sample comprised blood. CDR3 DNA sequence: TGTGCCAGCTCACCTAGAAGGGAGTTTCCTGAAGCTTTCTTT. It yields the protein CASSPRREFPEAFF.